This T cell receptor beta chain was sequenced in a study of blood T cell repertoires in COVID-19. Study-wide context: Acute and convalescent COVID-19 specimens originated in the United States, Italy and Spain.

Clones were sequenced by immunoSEQ multiplex PCR, and TCRdb holds only the in-frame ones, with some missing. The sample holds about 140,000 clones, more than 60% seen once. The source material was peripheral blood. This TCR came from an older woman with acute or convalescent COVID-19.

The CDR3 DNA reads TGTGCCAGCCTCGGCGTGGGGAGGACCGGGGAGCTGTTTTTT. This translates into CASLGVGRTGELFF. The genes are TRBV19 and TRBJ2-2; TRBD2 is a possible D gene (6 bases). Trimming took off 9 bases at V and 5 bases at J, with 16 bases between the two ends. The CDR3 has 14 residues. Germline CDR1 and CDR2: LNHDA and SQIVND (reference sequence).